The sample holds a few counts of the clone carrying this T cell receptor beta chain. The antigen is unknown. Ophthalmopathic donors had moderate-to-severe activity, CAS ≥3 and NOSPECS ≥4, with disease that had lasted under 3 months. Diagnosis relied on clinical symptoms, serum thyroxine, TRAb, thyroid ultrasound and orbital computed tomography. RNA transcripts served as template for amplifying TCR beta CDR3 sequences. First-round RT-PCR with HTBI primers preceded a second-round multiplex PCR. TCRdb analysed the multiplex PCR reads with MiXCR anew, one entry per CDR3 protein. In the table there are roughly 500,000 distinct CDR3 sequences, approximately 14% of which are singletons. The data are from a study of Graves' ophthalmopathy and Graves' hyperthyroidism. Study results and caveats: Blood repertoires reportedly contained most expanded thyroid clonotypes above 0.001 frequency.

Germline V gene data show CDR1 as MGHRA and CDR2 as YSYEKL. The CDR3 length is 14 residues. V was clipped by 4 bases and J by 5 bases; unmatched bases: 6. V and J are TRBV4-1 and TRBJ2-7; 9 positions match TRBD1. The sequenced material came from blood. The receptor comes from a woman aged 30 to 39 with Graves' ophthalmopathy. This CDR3 reads CASSRPGQGNEQYF. The DNA for the CDR3 is TGCGCCAGCAGCCGGCCGGGACAGGGAAACGAGCAGTACTTC.